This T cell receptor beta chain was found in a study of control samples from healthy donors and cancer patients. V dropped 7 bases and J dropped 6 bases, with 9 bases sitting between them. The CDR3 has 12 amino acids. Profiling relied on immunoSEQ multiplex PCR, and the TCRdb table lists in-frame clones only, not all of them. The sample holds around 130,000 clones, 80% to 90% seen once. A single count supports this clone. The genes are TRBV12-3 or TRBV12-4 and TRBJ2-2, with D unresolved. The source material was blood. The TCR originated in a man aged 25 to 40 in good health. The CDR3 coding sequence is TGTGCCAGCACTCACGGCCCCGGGGAGCTGTTTTTT. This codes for CASTHGPGELFF.